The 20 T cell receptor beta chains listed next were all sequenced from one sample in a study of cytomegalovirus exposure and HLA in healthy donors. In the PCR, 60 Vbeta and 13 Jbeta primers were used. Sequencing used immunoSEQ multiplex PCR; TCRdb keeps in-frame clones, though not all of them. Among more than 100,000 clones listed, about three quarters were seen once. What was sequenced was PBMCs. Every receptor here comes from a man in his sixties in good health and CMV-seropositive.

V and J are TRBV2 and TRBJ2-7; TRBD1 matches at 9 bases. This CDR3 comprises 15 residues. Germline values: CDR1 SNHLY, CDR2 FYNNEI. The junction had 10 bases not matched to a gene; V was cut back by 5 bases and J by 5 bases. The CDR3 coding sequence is TGTGCCAGCAGTCTACCCGGGACAGGGAATAACGAGCAGTACTTC. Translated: CASSLPGTGNNEQYF. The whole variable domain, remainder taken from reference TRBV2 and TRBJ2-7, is EPEVTQTPSHQVTQMGQEVILRCVPISNHLYFYWYRQILGQKVEFLVSFYNNEISEKSEIFDDQFSVERPDGSNFTLKIRSTKLEDSAMYFCASSLPGTGNNEQYFGPGTRLTVT.

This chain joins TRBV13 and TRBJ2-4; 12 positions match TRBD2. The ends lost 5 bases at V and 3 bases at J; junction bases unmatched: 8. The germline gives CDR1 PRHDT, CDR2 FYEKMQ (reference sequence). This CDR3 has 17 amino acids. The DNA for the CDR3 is TGTGCCAGCAGCCCCCGACTAGCGGGGGAAGGCAAAAACATTCAGTACTTC. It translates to CASSPRLAGEGKNIQYF. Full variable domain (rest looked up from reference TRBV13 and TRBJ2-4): AAGVIQSPRHLIKEKRETATLKCYPIPRHDTVYWYQQGPGQDPQFLISFYEKMQSDKGSIPDRFSAQQFSDYHSELNMSSLELGDSALYFCASSPRLAGEGKNIQYFGAGTRLSVL.

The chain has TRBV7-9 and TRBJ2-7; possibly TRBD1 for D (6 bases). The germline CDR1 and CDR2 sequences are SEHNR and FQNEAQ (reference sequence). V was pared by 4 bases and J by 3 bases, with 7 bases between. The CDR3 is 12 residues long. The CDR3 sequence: CASSSTGYEQYF. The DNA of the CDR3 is TGTGCCAGCAGCTCGACAGGCTACGAGCAGTACTTC.

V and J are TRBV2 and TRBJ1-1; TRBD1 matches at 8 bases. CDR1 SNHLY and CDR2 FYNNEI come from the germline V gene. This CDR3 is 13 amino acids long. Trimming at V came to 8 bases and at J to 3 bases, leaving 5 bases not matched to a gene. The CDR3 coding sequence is TGTGCCAGCGCGGACAGGGTCGACACTGAAGCTTTCTTT. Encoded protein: CASADRVDTEAFF.

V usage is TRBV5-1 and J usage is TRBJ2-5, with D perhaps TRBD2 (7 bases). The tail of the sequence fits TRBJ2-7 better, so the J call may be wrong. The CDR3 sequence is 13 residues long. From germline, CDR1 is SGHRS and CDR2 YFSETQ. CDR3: CASSFAGANEQYF. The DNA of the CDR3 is TGCGCCAGCAGCTTTGCGGGGGCGAACGAGCAGTACTTC.

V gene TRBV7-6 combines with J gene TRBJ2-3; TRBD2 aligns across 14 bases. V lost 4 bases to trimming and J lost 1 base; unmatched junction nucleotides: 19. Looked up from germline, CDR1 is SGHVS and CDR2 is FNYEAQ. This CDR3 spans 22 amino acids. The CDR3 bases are TGTGCCAGCAGCTCCTACTTTTCGACTAGCGGGAGGGAAAAGACCCGCACAGATACGCAGTATTTT. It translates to CASSSYFSTSGREKTRTDTQYF.

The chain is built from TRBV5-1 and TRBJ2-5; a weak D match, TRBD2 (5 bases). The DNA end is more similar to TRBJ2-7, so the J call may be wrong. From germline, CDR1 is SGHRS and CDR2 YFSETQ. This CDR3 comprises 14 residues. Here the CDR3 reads CASSLRGIVDEQYF. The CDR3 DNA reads TGCGCCAGCAGCTTACGGGGAATCGTGGACGAGCAGTACTTC.

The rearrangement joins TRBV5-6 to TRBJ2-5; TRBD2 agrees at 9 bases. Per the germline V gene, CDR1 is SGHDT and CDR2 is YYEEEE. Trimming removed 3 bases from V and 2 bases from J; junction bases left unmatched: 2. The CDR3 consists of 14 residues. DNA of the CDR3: TGTGCCAGCAGCTGGCTAGCGGGGCAAGAGACCCAGTACTTC. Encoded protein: CASSWLAGQETQYF.

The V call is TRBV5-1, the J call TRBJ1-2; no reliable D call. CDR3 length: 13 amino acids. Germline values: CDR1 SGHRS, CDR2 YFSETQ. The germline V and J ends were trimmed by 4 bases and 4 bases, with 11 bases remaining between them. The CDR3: CASSPEGRYGYTF. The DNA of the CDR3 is TGCGCCAGCAGCCCGGAGGGTCGCTATGGCTACACCTTC.

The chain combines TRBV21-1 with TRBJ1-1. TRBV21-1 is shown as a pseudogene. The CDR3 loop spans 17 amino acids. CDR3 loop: CASSKPRGGRLNTEAFF. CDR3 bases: TGTGCCAGCAGCAAACCCCGAGGAGGGAGGTTGAACACTGAAGCTTTCTTT.

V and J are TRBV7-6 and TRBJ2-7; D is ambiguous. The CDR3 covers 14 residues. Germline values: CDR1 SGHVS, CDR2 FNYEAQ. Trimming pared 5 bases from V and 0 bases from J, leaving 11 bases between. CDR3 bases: TGTGCCAGCAGCCGAACAGAATACTCCTACGAGCAGTACTTC. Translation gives CASSRTEYSYEQYF. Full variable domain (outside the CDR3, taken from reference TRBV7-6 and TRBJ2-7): GAGVSQSPRYKVTKRGQDVALRCDPISGHVSLYWYRQALGQGPEFLTYFNYEAQQDKSGLPNDRFSAERPEGSISTLTIQRTEQRDSAMYRCASSRTEYSYEQYFGPGTRLTVT.

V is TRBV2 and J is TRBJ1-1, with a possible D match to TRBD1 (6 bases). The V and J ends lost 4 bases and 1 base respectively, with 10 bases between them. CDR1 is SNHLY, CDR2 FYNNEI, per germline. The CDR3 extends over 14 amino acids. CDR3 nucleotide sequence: TGTGCCAGCAGTGTGGGACACCAGAACACTGAAGCTTTCTTT. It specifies CASSVGHQNTEAFF.

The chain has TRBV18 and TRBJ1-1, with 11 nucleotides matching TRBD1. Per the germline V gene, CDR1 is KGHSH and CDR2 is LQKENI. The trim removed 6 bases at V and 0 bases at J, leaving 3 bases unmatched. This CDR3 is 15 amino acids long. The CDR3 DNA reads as TGTGCCAGCTCCGGACAGGGGGCGATGAACACTGAAGCTTTCTTT. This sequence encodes CASSGQGAMNTEAFF.

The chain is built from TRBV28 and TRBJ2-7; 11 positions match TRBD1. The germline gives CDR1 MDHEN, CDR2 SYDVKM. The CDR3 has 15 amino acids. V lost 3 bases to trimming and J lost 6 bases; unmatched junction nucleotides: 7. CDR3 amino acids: CASSLAGTGGIEQYF. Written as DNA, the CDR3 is TGTGCCAGCAGTTTGGCCGGGACAGGGGGTATCGAGCAGTACTTC.

This CDR3 reads CASSEIGTVQPQHF. The CDR3 nucleotides are TGTGCCAGCAGTGAAATTGGGACAGTGCAGCCCCAGCATTTT. The rearrangement uses TRBV2 and TRBJ1-5; TRBD1 aligns across 7 bases. The V gene end was trimmed by 2 bases and the J gene end by 7 bases; junction bases not matched to a gene: 5. The CDR3 sequence is 14 residues long. Germline lookup yields CDR1 SNHLY and CDR2 FYNNEI.

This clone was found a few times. This CDR3 reads CASSPNPAGSLKGEKLFF. Here the CDR3 DNA reads TGCGCCAGCAGCCCTAACCCGGCGGGGAGTTTGAAAGGTGAAAAACTGTTTTTT. The chain carries TRBV5-1 and TRBJ1-4, with D unclear. Germline V CDR1 and CDR2: SGHRS, YFSETQ. This CDR3 region has 18 residues. V gave up 4 bases and J gave up 7 bases, with 26 bases separating them. The whole variable domain, filled in from reference TRBV5-1 and TRBJ1-4, reads KAGVTQTPRYLIKTRGQQVTLSCSPISGHRSVSWYQQTPGQGLQFLFEYFSETQRNKGNFPGRFSGRQFSNSRSEMNVSTLELGDSALYLCASSPNPAGSLKGEKLFFGSGTQLSVL.

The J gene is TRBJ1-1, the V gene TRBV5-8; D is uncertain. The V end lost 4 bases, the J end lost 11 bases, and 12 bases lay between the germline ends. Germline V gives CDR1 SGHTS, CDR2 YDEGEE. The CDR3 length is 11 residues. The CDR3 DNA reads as TGTGCCAGCAGCCTATTTCTTCGGGCTTTCTTT. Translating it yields CASSLFLRAFF. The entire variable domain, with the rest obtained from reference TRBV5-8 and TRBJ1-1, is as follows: EAGVTQSPTHLIKTRGQQATLRCSPISGHTSVYWYQQALGLGLQFLLWYDEGEERNRGNFPPRFSGRQFPNYSSELNVNALELEDSALYLCASSLFLRAFFGQGTRLTVV.

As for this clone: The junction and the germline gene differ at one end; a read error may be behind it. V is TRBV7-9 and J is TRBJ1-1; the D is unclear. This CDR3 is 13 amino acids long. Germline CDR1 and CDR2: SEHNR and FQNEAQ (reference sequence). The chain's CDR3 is CSSSLGRNTEAFF. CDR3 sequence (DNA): TGTTCCAGCAGCTTAGGCAGGAACACTGAAGCTTTCTTT. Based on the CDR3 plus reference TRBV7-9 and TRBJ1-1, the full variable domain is DTGVSQNPRHKITKRGQNVTFRCDPISEHNRLYWYRQTLGQGPEFLTYFQNEAQLEKSRLLSDRFSAERPKGSFSTLEIQRTEQGDSAMYLCSSSLGRNTEAFFGQGTRLTVV.

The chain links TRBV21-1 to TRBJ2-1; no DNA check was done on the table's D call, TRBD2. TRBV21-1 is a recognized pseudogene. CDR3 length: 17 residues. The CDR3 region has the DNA TGTGCCAGCAGCATCCCGCGGCTTCTAAGCTCCTACAATGAGCAGTTCTTC. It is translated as CASSIPRLLSSYNEQFF.

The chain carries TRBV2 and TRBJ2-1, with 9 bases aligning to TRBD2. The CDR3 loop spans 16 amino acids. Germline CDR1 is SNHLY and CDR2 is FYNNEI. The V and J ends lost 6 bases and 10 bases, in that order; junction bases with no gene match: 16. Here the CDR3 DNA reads TGTGCCAGCAGAAACTTAGCGGGAGTTACAATCAGCGAGCAGTTCTTC. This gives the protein CASRNLAGVTISEQFF.